This TCR beta chain was obtained from a study of cytomegalovirus exposure and HLA in healthy donors. General observations from the study: Relative to the approximately 700-donor mean, N-insertions were reportedly fewer in an Asian-associated ancestry cluster in a later analysis. Later work found most CMV-associated TCR beta chains apparently HLA-restricted. Among TCR beta chains of equal frequency, HLA-associated ones were more clonally expanded in a later analysis. Productive status was seen about 87% or about 30% of the time for most TCR beta V segments in an earlier analysis.

CDR1 and CDR2 (germline): LNHDA, SQIVND (reference sequence). Trimming took off 1 base at V and 3 bases at J, with 7 bases between the two ends. CDR3 length equals 14 residues. The PCR used 60 Vbeta and 13 Jbeta primers. Repertoires were generated with immunoSEQ multiplex PCR, while TCRdb's copy carries only in-frame clones and drops some. The data hold about 150,000 clones, with more than 70% observed a single time. This clone was picked up a small number of times. Its antigen is unidentified. This clonotype was obtained from a man in his fifties in good health and CMV-seropositive. Sequenced input: PBMCs. The chain recombines TRBV19 with TRBJ1-5; D is uncertain. The CDR3 reads CASSIGTPNQPQHF. CDR3 bases: TGTGCCAGTAGTATAGGAACTCCCAATCAGCCCCAGCATTTT. The full variable domain, rest sourced from reference TRBV19 and TRBJ1-5, is DGGITQSPKYLFRKEGQNVTLSCEQNLNHDAMYWYRQDPGQGLRLIYYSQIVNDFQKGDIAEGYSVSREKKESFPLTVTSAQKNPTAFYLCASSIGTPNQPQHFGDGTRLSIL.